The rows below give T cell receptor beta chains drawn from one sample of a study of blood T cells in healthy people across ages. One entry per CDR3 protein results from TCRdb running MiXCR on the 5' RACE reads. The sample has approximately 900,000 distinct CDR3 sequences, about 29% seen once. This sample also belongs to another study, concerning T cells of mothers and their children.

Sequencing used blood. The origin of the receptors is a middle-aged woman in good health. The CDR3 runs from the conserved cysteine through the conserved F or W. Fields, in order: J gene, V gene, CDR3 length, CDR3 protein.

>TRBJ2-5|TRBV7-2|14
CASSQGVSGGTQYF
>TRBJ2-7|TRBV20-1|16
CSAPSRLAGGRYEQYF
>TRBJ2-1|TRBV12-3/TRBV12-4|12
CASSPTSGEQFF
>NA|TRBV6-2/TRBV6-3|14
CASSYAGGPREQYF
>NA|TRBV11-2|11
CASSSARTQYF
>TRBJ2-2|TRBV30|14
CAWSTGAGTGELFF
>TRBJ2-3|TRBV5-4|13
CASSYQVLDTQYF
>TRBJ2-3|TRBV7-8|15
CASSLEVAAADAEYF
>TRBJ2-2|TRBV20-1|13
CSARVTQAGELFF
>TRBJ2-5|TRBV7-9|13
CASSHPRYRTQYF
>TRBJ2-3|TRBV6-5|15
CASRRDLLSTDTQYF
>TRBJ2-7|TRBV3-1|16
CASSLNPSALSYEQYF
>TRBJ2-6|TRBV4-2|19
CASSQDTGTRFSGANVLTF